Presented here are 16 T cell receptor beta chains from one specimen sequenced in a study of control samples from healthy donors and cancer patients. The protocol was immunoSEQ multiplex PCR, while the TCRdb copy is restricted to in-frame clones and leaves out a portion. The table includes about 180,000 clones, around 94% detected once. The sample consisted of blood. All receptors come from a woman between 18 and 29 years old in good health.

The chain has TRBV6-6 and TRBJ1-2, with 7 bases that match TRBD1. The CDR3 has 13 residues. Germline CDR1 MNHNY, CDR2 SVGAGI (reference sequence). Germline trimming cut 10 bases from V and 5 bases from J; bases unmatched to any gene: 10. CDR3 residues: CATFDRARYGYTF. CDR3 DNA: TGTGCCACCTTTGACAGGGCGAGGTATGGCTACACCTTC.

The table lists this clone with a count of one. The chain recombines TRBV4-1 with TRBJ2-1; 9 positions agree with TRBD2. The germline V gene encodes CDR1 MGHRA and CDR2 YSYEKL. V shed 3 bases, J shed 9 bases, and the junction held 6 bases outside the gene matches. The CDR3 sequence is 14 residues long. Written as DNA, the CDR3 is TGCGCCAGCAGCCACCTAGCGGGACTAAGTGAGCAGTTCTTC. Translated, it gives CASSHLAGLSEQFF.

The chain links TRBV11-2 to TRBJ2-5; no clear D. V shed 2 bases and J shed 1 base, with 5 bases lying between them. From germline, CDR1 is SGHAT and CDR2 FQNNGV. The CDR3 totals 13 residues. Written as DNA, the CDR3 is TGTGCCAGCAGCTTAACCGTCCAAGAGACCCAGTACTTC. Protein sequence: CASSLTVQETQYF.

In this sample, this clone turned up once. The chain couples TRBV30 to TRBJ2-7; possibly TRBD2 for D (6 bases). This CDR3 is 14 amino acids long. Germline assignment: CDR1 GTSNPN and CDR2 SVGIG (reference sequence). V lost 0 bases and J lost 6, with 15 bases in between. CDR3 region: CAWSVREWCGEQYF. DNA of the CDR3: TGTGCCTGGAGTGTCCGGGAGTGGTGTGGCGAGCAGTACTTC.

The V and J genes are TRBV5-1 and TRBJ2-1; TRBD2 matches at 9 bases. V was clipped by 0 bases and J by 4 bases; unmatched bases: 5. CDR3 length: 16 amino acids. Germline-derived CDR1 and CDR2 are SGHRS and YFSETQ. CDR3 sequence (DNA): TGCGCCAGCAGCTTGGTTGCGGGGGGGCCGTACAATGAGCAGTTCTTC. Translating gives CASSLVAGGPYNEQFF. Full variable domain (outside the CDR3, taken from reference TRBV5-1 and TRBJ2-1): KAGVTQTPRYLIKTRGQQVTLSCSPISGHRSVSWYQQTPGQGLQFLFEYFSETQRNKGNFPGRFSGRQFSNSRSEMNVSTLELGDSALYLCASSLVAGGPYNEQFFGPGTRLTVL.

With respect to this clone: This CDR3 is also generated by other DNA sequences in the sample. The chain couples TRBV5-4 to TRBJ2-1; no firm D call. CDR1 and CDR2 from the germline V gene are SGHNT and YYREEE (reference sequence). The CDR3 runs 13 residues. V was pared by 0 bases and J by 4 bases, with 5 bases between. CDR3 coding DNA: TGTGCCAGCAGCTTGGGACAATACAATGAGCAGTTCTTC. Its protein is CASSLGQYNEQFF. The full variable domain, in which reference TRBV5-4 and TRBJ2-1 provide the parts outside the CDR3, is ETGVTQSPTHLIKTRGQQVTLRCSSQSGHNTVSWYQQALGQGPQFIFQYYREEENGRGNFPPRFSGLQFPNYSSELNVNALELDDSALYLCASSLGQYNEQFFGPGTRLTVL.

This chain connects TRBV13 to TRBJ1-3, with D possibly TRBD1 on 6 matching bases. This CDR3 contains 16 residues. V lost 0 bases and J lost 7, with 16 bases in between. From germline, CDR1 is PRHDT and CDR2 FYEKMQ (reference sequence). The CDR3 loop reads CASSLGDWRGANTIYF. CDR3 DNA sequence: TGTGCCAGCAGCTTAGGGGACTGGAGGGGGGCCAACACCATATATTTT.

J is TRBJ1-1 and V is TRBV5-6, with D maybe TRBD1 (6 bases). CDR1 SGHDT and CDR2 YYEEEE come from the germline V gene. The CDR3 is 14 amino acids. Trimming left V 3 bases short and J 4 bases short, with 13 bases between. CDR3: CASSWGARLTEAFF. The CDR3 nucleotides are TGTGCCAGCAGCTGGGGGGCTAGACTCACTGAAGCTTTCTTT.

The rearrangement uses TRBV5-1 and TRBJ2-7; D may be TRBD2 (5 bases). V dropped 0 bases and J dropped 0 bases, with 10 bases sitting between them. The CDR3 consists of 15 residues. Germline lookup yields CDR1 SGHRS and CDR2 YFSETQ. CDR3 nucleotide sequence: TGCGCCAGCAGCTTGGGTGTAACTAGCTCCTACGAGCAGTACTTC. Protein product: CASSLGVTSSYEQYF.

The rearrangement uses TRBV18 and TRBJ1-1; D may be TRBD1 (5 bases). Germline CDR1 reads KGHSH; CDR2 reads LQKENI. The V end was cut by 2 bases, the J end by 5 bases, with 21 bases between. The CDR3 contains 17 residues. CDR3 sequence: CASSPSVDSKRWTEAFF. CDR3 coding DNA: TGTGCCAGCTCACCATCCGTCGACAGCAAAAGGTGGACTGAAGCTTTCTTT.

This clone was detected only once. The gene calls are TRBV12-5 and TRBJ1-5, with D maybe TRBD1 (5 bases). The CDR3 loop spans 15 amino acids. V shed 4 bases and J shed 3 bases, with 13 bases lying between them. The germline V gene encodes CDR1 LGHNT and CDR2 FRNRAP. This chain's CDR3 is CASGSPSGHNQPQHF. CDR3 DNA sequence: TGTGCTAGTGGTTCGCCCTCAGGGCACAATCAGCCCCAGCATTTT.

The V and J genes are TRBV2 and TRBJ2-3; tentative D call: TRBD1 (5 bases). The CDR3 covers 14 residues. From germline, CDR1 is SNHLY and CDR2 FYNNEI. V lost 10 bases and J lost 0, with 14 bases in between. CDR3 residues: CAIRALSSTDTQYF. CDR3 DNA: TGTGCCATCAGGGCCCTTTCTAGCACAGATACGCAGTATTTT.

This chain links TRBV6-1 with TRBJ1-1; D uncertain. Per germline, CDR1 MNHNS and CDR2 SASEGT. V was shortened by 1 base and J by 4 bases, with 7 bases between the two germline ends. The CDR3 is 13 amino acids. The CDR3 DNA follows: TGTGCCAGCAGTGAAGATGGTGTCACTGAAGCTTTCTTT. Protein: CASSEDGVTEAFF.

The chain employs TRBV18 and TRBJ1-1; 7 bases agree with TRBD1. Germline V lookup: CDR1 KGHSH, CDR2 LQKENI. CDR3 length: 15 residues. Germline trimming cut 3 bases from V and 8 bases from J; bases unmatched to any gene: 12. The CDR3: CASSPRTGRAREAFF. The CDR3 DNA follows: TGTGCCAGCTCACCCCGGACAGGCAGGGCCAGGGAAGCTTTCTTT.

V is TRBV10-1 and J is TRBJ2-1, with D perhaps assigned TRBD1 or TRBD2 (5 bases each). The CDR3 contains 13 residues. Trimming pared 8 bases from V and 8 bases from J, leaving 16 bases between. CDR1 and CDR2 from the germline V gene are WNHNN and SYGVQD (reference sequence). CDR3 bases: TGCGCCAGCGGGCCACGCGTGGGGGATGAGCAGTTCTTC. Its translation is CASGPRVGDEQFF.

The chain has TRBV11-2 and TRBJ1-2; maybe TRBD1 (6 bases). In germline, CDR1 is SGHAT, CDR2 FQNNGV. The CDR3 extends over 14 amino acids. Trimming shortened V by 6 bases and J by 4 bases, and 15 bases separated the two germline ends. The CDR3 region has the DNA TGTGCCAGCAGTCAGACCCGGGACACCTATGGCTACACCTTC. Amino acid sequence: CASSQTRDTYGYTF.